The clone carrying this T cell receptor beta chain came up a few times. What it binds is unknown. These data are taken from a study of T cell repertoires in cytomegalovirus infection. The overall study: Researchers turned to recently identified HLA-C-restricted CMV epitopes as well as well-studied HLA-B-restricted ones. The public TCR beta signatures pointed to both CMV infection and matching HLA type.

CDR1 and CDR2 (germline): SNHLY, FYNNEI. V was pared by 7 bases and J by 1 base, with 7 bases between. This CDR3 region has 13 residues. A single record per CDR3 protein comes from TCRdb applying MiXCR to the reads. This sample yields around 800,000 distinct CDR3 sequences, of which about 30% are seen a single time; under 15% belongs to the top ten. Study conclusions and caveats: The response measured ex vivo was dominated by TCR beta clonotypes (HLA-C-restricted and CMV-specific). Summed public TCR beta family frequency identified CMV carriers bearing the relevant HLA.

The sample consisted of cultured CD8+ T cells from PBMCs, taken from culture after CMV antigen stimulation. The clonotype comes from a human donor in good health (CMV status not recorded). Some clones in this sample may be carry-over from other donors' samples. The chain couples TRBV2 to TRBJ2-2; no reliable D call. This CDR3 reads CASTWGNTGELFF. CDR3 nucleotides: TGTGCCAGCACTTGGGGGAACACCGGGGAGCTGTTTTTT.